Following are 24 T cell receptor beta chains from one sample sequenced in a study of blood T cell repertoires in COVID-19. Data came from immunoSEQ multiplex PCR; TCRdb stores just in-frame clones and leaves some out. Of some 81,000 clones detected, nearly 95% appear once; the ten largest clones hold around 4.2%. Sequenced sample: peripheral blood. These TCRs come from a human donor with active COVID-19. The donor label of this sample is uncertain.

This clone showed up just a few times. The chain couples TRBV28 to TRBJ2-7, with 8 bases identical to TRBD1. J was trimmed by 2 bases and V by 3 bases; bases with no gene match: 3. This CDR3 has 14 amino acids. Germline V gives CDR1 MDHEN, CDR2 SYDVKM. DNA of the CDR3: TGTGCCAGCAGTTTCAGGACAGGGACCTACGAGCAGTACTTC. Translating it yields CASSFRTGTYEQYF.

This rearrangement joins TRBV6-5 to TRBJ1-3; D ambiguous. The CDR3 length is 14 residues. Germline CDR1 and CDR2: MNHEY and SVGAGI. Trimming shortened V by 10 bases and J by 1 base, and 14 bases separated the two germline ends. CDR3 bases: TGTGCCACAAGATCCCGGGATTCTGGAAACACCATATATTTT. Residues: CATRSRDSGNTIYF.

The chain combines TRBV11-1 with TRBJ1-6; maybe TRBD1 (6 bases). Germline CDR1 SGHAT, CDR2 FQDESV (reference sequence). The CDR3 runs to 14 residues. V lost 5 bases, J lost 7 bases, and 12 bases lay in between. The CDR3 protein is CASSPTGYNSPLHF. The CDR3 DNA is TGTGCCAGCAGCCCGACAGGTTACAATTCACCCCTCCACTTT. Supplemented by reference TRBV11-1 and TRBJ1-6, the full variable domain reads EAEVAQSPRYKITEKSQAVAFWCDPISGHATLYWYRQILGQGPELLVQFQDESVVDDSQLPKDRFSAERLKGVDSTLKIQPAELGDSAMYLCASSPTGYNSPLHFGNGTRLTVT.

This chain links TRBV9 with TRBJ1-2, with 7 bases aligning to TRBD1. Germline CDR1 and CDR2: SGDLS and YYNGEE. V shed 0 bases and J 1 base; nucleotides not matched to a gene: 6. The CDR3 extends over 16 amino acids. For the CDR3, the DNA is TGTGCCAGCAGCGTAGGAAAACGACAGGGTAACTATGGCTACACCTTC. Amino acids: CASSVGKRQGNYGYTF.

This rearrangement joins TRBV7-6 to TRBJ1-3; tentatively, D is TRBD1 (5 bases). The ends were cut back, 6 bases at V and 4 bases at J, with 19 bases in the middle. This CDR3 region has 16 residues. Germline values: CDR1 SGHVS, CDR2 FNYEAQ. The CDR3 DNA reads as TGTGCCAGCAGTTTACCCGGGGGGATAACAGGAAACACCATATATTTT. This encodes CASSLPGGITGNTIYF. Supplemented by reference TRBV7-6 and TRBJ1-3, the full variable domain reads GAGVSQSPRYKVTKRGQDVALRCDPISGHVSLYWYRQALGQGPEFLTYFNYEAQQDKSGLPNDRFSAERPEGSISTLTIQRTEQRDSAMYRCASSLPGGITGNTIYFGEGSWLTVV.

The V call is TRBV5-1, the J call TRBJ2-1; the match to TRBD1 covers 9 bases. CDR1 SGHRS and CDR2 YFSETQ come from the germline V gene. After removal of 4 bases from V and 5 bases from J, the junction contained 7 bases not matched to a gene. The CDR3 extends over 15 amino acids. The CDR3 sequence: CASSPTGGFDNEQFF. Written as DNA, the CDR3 is TGCGCCAGCAGCCCTACAGGGGGCTTTGACAATGAGCAGTTCTTC.

V gene TRBV7-7 combines with J gene TRBJ2-5, with 8 bases matching TRBD1. The CDR3 consists of 16 residues. The germline gives CDR1 SSHAT, CDR2 FNYEAQ (reference sequence). V shed 4 bases, J shed 3 bases, and the junction held 10 bases outside the gene matches. CDR3 amino acids: CASSSGQGRGEETQYF. CDR3 bases: TGTGCCAGCAGCTCCGGACAGGGTCGGGGTGAAGAGACCCAGTACTTC.

This chain joins TRBV11-3 and TRBJ2-7, with D uncertain. With 8 bases removed from V and 2 bases from J, the gap between germline ends came to 16 bases. The germline V gene encodes CDR1 SGHNT and CDR2 YENEEA. The CDR3 runs 14 residues. The DNA of the CDR3 is TGTGCCAGCTCCTTATATCGAGGAACCTACGAGCAGTACTTC. Residues: CASSLYRGTYEQYF.

J is TRBJ1-1 and V is TRBV19; 11 bases match TRBD1. After removal of 6 bases from V and 4 bases from J, the junction contained 10 bases not matched to a gene. The CDR3 covers 16 residues. Germline loops: CDR1 LNHDA, CDR2 SQIVND (reference sequence). In DNA form, the CDR3 reads TGTGCCAGTAGGCGGACAGGGGGCCGGTGGGGCACTGAAGCTTTCTTT. As protein: CASRRTGGRWGTEAFF.

The sample holds a few counts of this clone. The V and J genes are TRBV28 and TRBJ1-5; a possible D gene is TRBD1 (5 bases). Germline V lookup: CDR1 MDHEN, CDR2 SYDVKM. Trimming left V 2 bases short and J 7 bases short, with 15 bases between. The CDR3 is made up of 15 amino acids. CDR3 sequence: CASSLPSQGYQPQHF. CDR3 bases: TGTGCCAGCAGTTTACCCTCTCAGGGATACCAGCCCCAGCATTTT.

A few counts support this clone. The chain uses TRBV7-7 and TRBJ2-7, with TRBD1 matching 9 bases. The trim removed 4 bases at V and 0 bases at J, leaving 4 bases unmatched. Germline V gene lookup returns CDR1 SSHAT and CDR2 FNYEAQ (reference sequence). This CDR3 comprises 15 residues. The CDR3 region has the DNA TGTGCCAGCAGCTCCGGACAGGGGAGCTCCTACGAGCAGTACTTC. Its translation: CASSSGQGSSYEQYF. Looking up the rest from reference TRBV7-7 and TRBJ2-7 gives the full variable domain: GAGVSQSPRYKVTKRGQDVTLRCDPISSHATLYWYQQALGQGPEFLTYFNYEAQPDKSGLPSDRFSAERPEGSISTLTIQRTEQRDSAMYRCASSSGQGSSYEQYFGPGTRLTVT.

V and J are TRBV5-8 and TRBJ2-3, with a weak D call TRBD2 (5 bases). Germline lookup yields CDR1 SGHTS and CDR2 YDEGEE. The CDR3 extends over 15 amino acids. The V gene lost 0 bases and the J gene lost 4 bases, with 12 bases spanning the gap. For the CDR3, the DNA is TGTGCCAGCAGCTTGGGGCTAGCCGACCCAGATACGCAGTATTTT. Protein product: CASSLGLADPDTQYF.

The chain links TRBV19 to TRBJ1-2; 7 bases agree with TRBD1. Germline loops: CDR1 LNHDA, CDR2 SQIVND (reference sequence). Trimming cost V 7 bases and J 0 bases; bases outside gene matches: 5. The CDR3 consists of 14 residues. DNA for the CDR3: TGTGCCAGTATGGAGGGGGCGGCTAACTATGGCTACACCTTC. Translated, it gives CASMEGAANYGYTF.

The chain combines TRBV28 with TRBJ2-7; 9 bases match TRBD2. V dropped 8 bases and J dropped 2; count of bases not matched to a gene: 4. Germline loops: CDR1 MDHEN, CDR2 SYDVKM. This CDR3 spans 13 amino acids. The CDR3 here is CASVAGGTYEQYF. The CDR3 region has the DNA TGTGCCAGCGTCGCGGGAGGGACCTACGAGCAGTACTTC. Full variable domain (rest looked up from reference TRBV28 and TRBJ2-7): DVKVTQSSRYLVKRTGEKVFLECVQDMDHENMFWYRQDPGLGLRLIYFSYDVKMKEKGDIPEGYSVSREKKERFSLILESASTNQTSMYLCASVAGGTYEQYFGPGTRLTVT.

The genes are TRBV27 and TRBJ1-1; D might be TRBD1 (6 bases). CDR1 and CDR2 (germline): MNHEY, SMNVEV (reference sequence). The length of the CDR3 is 15 residues. V gave up 6 bases and J gave up 4 bases, with 18 bases separating them. The CDR3 here is CASSRFMGRGTEAFF. Written as DNA, the CDR3 is TGTGCCAGCAGCCGTTTCATGGGCAGGGGCACTGAAGCTTTCTTT.

The rearrangement links TRBV7-2 to TRBJ2-7, with 10 bases that match TRBD1. V trimming: 4 bases; J trimming: 2 bases; junction bases outside the gene matches: 5. The CDR3 has 15 residues. The V gene's germline CDR1 is SGHTA and CDR2 FQGNSA. The CDR3: CASSSRDRGPYEQYF. The DNA of the CDR3 is TGTGCCAGCAGCTCCCGGGACAGGGGACCCTACGAGCAGTACTTC.

The rearrangement links TRBV27 to TRBJ2-3, with a possible D match to TRBD2 (5 bases). Germline V gene sequence: CDR1 MNHEY, CDR2 SMNVEV (reference sequence). V was clipped by 2 bases and J by 1 base, with 10 bases between them. This CDR3 is built from 15 residues. CDR3 DNA: TGTGCCAGCAGTTTACGGCTAGCAGGCACAGATACGCAGTATTTT. Protein sequence: CASSLRLAGTDTQYF.

The genes are TRBV2 and TRBJ2-2; TRBD2 aligns across 7 bases. Germline CDR1 SNHLY, CDR2 FYNNEI. V lost 8 bases, J lost 0 bases, and 6 bases stayed unmatched. The CDR3 sequence is 15 residues long. The CDR3 here is CASSQLAANTGELFF. CDR3 nucleotides: TGTGCCAGCTCCCAGCTAGCGGCGAACACCGGGGAGCTGTTTTTT.

The V and J genes are TRBV11-2 and TRBJ1-4, with D uncertain. The CDR3 has 14 amino acids. Trimming left V 1 base short and J 8 bases short, with 11 bases between. Germline CDR1 SGHAT, CDR2 FQNNGV. CDR3 region: CASSLGVPGEKLFF. CDR3 nucleotides: TGTGCCAGCAGCTTAGGGGTTCCGGGGGAAAAACTGTTTTTT.

This clone was observed a single time. The CDR3 sequence: CASSFPGYSNQPQHF. DNA for the CDR3: TGTGCCAGCAGCTTCCCAGGGTATAGCAATCAGCCCCAGCATTTT. This chain uses TRBV7-2 with TRBJ1-5, with D maybe TRBD1 (5 bases). V was clipped by 3 bases and J by 0 bases, with 9 bases between them. The germline gives CDR1 SGHTA, CDR2 FQGNSA. The CDR3 has 15 amino acids.

The sample holds one count of this clone. The genes are TRBV6-5 and TRBJ2-7, with D possibly matching TRBD2 (6 bases). V lost 7 bases and J 2 bases, leaving 12 bases between the germline ends. CDR3 length: 13 residues. Germline loops: CDR1 MNHEY, CDR2 SVGAGI. The CDR3 coding sequence is TGTGCCAGCAACTCCGGCGGGGCCTACGAGCAGTACTTC. It specifies CASNSGGAYEQYF.

The table lists this clone with a count of one. The gene calls are TRBV6-2 or TRBV6-3 and TRBJ2-1, with a tentative D call TRBD1 (6 bases). The CDR3 length is 15 residues. The germline V gene has CDR1 MNHEY and CDR2 SVGEGT. V was pared by 2 bases and J by 6 bases, with 14 bases between. The CDR3 is CASSYGDTAGNEQFF. The DNA for the CDR3 is TGTGCCAGCAGTTACGGGGACACGGCCGGCAATGAGCAGTTCTTC.

V and J are TRBV5-1 and TRBJ2-5; 7 positions match TRBD2. J lost 2 bases, V lost 0 bases, and 7 bases had no gene match. Per germline, CDR1 SGHRS and CDR2 YFSETQ. The CDR3 is made up of 16 amino acids. The CDR3 spells CASSLGGGAGQETQYF. CDR3 bases: TGCGCCAGCAGCTTGGGCGGGGGAGCGGGTCAAGAGACCCAGTACTTC.

This chain joins TRBV25-1 and TRBJ2-7; TRBD2 aligns across 7 bases. The junction had 6 bases not matched to a gene; V was cut back by 5 bases and J by 5 bases. Germline V CDR1 and CDR2: MGHDK, SYGVNS. CDR3 length: 13 amino acids. The CDR3 DNA reads TGTGCCAGCAGTCCGGGACTATCCGACGAGCAGTACTTC. It yields the protein CASSPGLSDEQYF.